This T cell receptor beta chain is drawn from a study of T cell responses to AZD1222 COVID-19 vaccine. Assay: immunoSEQ multiplex PCR; the TCRdb copy retains only in-frame clones and omits some. The sample lists around 120,000 clones; approximately 85% were seen once. Findings and caveats of the study: Scientists sampled the repertoires only once the peak T cell response had passed.

Comments on this clone: Its antigen is still unknown.

Deletions cut 1 base from V and 6 bases from J, with 7 bases between. In germline, CDR1 is SGHRS, CDR2 YFSETQ. The CDR3 loop spans 12 amino acids. The TCR comes from an adult in good health. The sample in question was peripheral blood, obtained on day 0 of AZD1222 vaccination. J is TRBJ1-2 and V is TRBV5-1; D gene uncertain. The CDR3 sequence: CASSLLGDGYTF. CDR3 nucleotide sequence: TGCGCCAGCAGCTTGTTGGGAGATGGCTACACCTTC. Based on the CDR3 plus reference TRBV5-1 and TRBJ1-2, the full variable domain is KAGVTQTPRYLIKTRGQQVTLSCSPISGHRSVSWYQQTPGQGLQFLFEYFSETQRNKGNFPGRFSGRQFSNSRSEMNVSTLELGDSALYLCASSLLGDGYTFGSGTRLTVV.